A selection of T cell receptor beta chains follows, all from one sample in a study of blood T cell repertoires in COVID-19. Sequencing was performed with immunoSEQ multiplex PCR; in TCRdb, only in-frame clones are kept and a portion is missing. The sample shows roughly 150,000 clones, almost 85% of them seen only once. The sequencing input was peripheral blood. The receptors originated from a woman older than 75 with COVID-19, enrolled during active disease. Both conserved end residues are part of each CDR3. D genes are given only for firm matches. Rows give clone size only sometimes, using once, few, many, or a class for an expanded clone.

v_gene: TRBV6-2/TRBV6-3
d_gene: .
j_gene: TRBJ1-5
abundance: .
CDR3nt: TGTGCCAGCAGTTTTCAGGTAGGAAATCAGCCCCAGCATTTT
CDR3aa: CASSFQVGNQPQHF

v_gene: TRBV6-4
d_gene: TRBD2
j_gene: TRBJ2-3
abundance: .
CDR3nt: TGTGCCAGCAGTCAAGCCCGGGAGGGGACGCAGTATTTT
CDR3aa: CASSQAREGTQYF

v_gene: TRBV29-1
d_gene: .
j_gene: TRBJ1-2
abundance: .
CDR3nt: TGCAGCGCGGCTGGGGGGGCTGGCTACACCTTC
CDR3aa: CSAAGGAGYTF

v_gene: TRBV2
d_gene: .
j_gene: TRBJ2-7
abundance: .
CDR3nt: TGTGCCAGCAACAAATACTACGAGCAGTACTTC
CDR3aa: CASNKYYEQYF

v_gene: TRBV30
d_gene: TRBD1
j_gene: TRBJ1-6
abundance: .
CDR3nt: TGTGCCTGTGGACAGGGCTATAATTCACCCCTCCACTTT
CDR3aa: CACGQGYNSPLHF

v_gene: TRBV5-1
d_gene: .
j_gene: TRBJ2-2
abundance: .
CDR3nt: TGCGCCAGCAGCTTGGTGCTAGTGGGCACCGGGGAGCTGTTTTTT
CDR3aa: CASSLVLVGTGELFF

v_gene: TRBV30
d_gene: .
j_gene: TRBJ1-1
abundance: .
CDR3nt: TGTGCCTGGAGTGTACGGGGGAGCACTGAAGCTTTCTTT
CDR3aa: CAWSVRGSTEAFF

v_gene: TRBV2
d_gene: TRBD2
j_gene: TRBJ2-1
abundance: few
CDR3nt: TGTGCCAGCAGTGAACTGGGACTAGCGGGAGGAGGGCAGTTCTTC
CDR3aa: CASSELGLAGGGQFF

v_gene: TRBV7-2
d_gene: .
j_gene: TRBJ2-3
abundance: once
CDR3nt: TGTGCCAGCAGCTTTAAAGGAGCGGATACGCAGTATTTT
CDR3aa: CASSFKGADTQYF

v_gene: TRBV19
d_gene: .
j_gene: TRBJ1-5
abundance: .
CDR3nt: TGTGCCAGTAGCCGACTCGGACAGACCCATAGCAATCAGCCCCAGCATTTT
CDR3aa: CASSRLGQTHSNQPQHF

v_gene: TRBV19
d_gene: .
j_gene: TRBJ1-2
abundance: .
CDR3nt: TGTGCCAGTAGCCCCCGGGAAGGGTACTATGGCTACACCTTC
CDR3aa: CASSPREGYYGYTF

v_gene: TRBV18
d_gene: .
j_gene: TRBJ1-5
abundance: .
CDR3nt: TGTGCCAGCTCAACAGGGTACAATCAGCCCCAGCATTTT
CDR3aa: CASSTGYNQPQHF